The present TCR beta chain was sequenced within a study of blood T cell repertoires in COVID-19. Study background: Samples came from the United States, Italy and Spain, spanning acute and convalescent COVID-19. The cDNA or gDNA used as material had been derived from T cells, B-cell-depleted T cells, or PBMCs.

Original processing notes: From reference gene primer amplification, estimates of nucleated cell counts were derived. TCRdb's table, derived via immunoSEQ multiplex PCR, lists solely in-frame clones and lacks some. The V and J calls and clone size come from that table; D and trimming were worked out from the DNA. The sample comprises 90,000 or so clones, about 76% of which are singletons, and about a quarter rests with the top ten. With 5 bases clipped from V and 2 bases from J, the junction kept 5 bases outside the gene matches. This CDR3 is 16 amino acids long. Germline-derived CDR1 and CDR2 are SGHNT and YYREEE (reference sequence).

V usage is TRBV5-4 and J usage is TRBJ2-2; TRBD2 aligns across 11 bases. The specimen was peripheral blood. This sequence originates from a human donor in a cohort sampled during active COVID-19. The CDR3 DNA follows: TGTGCCAGCAGGGGGGGACTAGCGGACAACACCGGGGAGCTGTTTTTT. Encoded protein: CASRGGLADNTGELFF.